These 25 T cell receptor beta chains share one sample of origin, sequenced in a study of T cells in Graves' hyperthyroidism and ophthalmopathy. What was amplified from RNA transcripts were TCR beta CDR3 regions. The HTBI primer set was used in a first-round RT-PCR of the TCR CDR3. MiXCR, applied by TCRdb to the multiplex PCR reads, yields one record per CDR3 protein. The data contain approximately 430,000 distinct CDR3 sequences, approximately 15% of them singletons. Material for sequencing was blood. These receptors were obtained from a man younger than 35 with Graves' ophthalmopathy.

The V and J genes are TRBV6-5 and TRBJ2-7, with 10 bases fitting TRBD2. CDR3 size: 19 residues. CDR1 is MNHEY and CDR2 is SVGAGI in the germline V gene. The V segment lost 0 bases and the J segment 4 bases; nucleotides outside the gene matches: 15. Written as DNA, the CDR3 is TGTGCCAGCAGTTACTCTTGGACTAGCGGCCTGGACCACCCATACGAGCAGTACTTC. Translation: CASSYSWTSGLDHPYEQYF.

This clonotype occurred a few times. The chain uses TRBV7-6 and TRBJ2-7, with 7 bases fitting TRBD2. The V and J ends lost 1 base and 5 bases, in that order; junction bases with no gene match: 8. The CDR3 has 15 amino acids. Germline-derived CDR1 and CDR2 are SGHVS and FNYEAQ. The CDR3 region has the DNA TGTGCCAGCAGCTTAGTGGGAGGGACTTTCGACGAGCAGTACTTC. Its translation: CASSLVGGTFDEQYF.

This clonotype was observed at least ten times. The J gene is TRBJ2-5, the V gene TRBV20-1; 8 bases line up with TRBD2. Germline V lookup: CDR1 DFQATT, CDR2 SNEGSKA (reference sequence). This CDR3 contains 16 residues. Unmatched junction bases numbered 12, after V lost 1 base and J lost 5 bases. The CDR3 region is CSARAHSSSGAETQYF. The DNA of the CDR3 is TGCAGTGCTAGAGCCCACAGTAGTAGCGGGGCGGAGACCCAGTACTTC.

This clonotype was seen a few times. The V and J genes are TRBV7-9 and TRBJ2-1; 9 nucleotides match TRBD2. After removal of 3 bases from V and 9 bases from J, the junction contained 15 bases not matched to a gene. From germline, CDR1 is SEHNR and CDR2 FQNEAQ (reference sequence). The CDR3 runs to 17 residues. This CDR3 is CASSLPYPGTSIVEQFF. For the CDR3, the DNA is TGTGCCAGCAGCTTGCCCTACCCCGGGACTAGCATTGTTGAGCAGTTCTTC. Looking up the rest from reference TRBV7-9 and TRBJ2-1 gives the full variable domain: DTGVSQNPRHKITKRGQNVTFRCDPISEHNRLYWYRQTLGQGPEFLTYFQNEAQLEKSRLLSDRFSAERPKGSFSTLEIQRTEQGDSAMYLCASSLPYPGTSIVEQFFGPGTRLTVL.

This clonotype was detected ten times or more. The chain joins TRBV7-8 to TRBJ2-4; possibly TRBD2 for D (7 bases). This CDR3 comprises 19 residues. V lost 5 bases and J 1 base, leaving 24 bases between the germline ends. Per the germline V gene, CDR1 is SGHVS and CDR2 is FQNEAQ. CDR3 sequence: CASSREGPDSLVAKNIQYF. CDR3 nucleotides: TGTGCCAGCAGCAGGGAGGGCCCGGACAGCCTTGTGGCCAAAAACATTCAGTACTTC.

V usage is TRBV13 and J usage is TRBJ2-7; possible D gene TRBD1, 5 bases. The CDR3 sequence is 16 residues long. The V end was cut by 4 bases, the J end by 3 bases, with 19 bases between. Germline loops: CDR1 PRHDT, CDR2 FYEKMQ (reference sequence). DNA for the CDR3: TGTGCCAGCAGCTATAAAATTCAGGGTGTTATCTACGAGCAGTACTTC. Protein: CASSYKIQGVIYEQYF.

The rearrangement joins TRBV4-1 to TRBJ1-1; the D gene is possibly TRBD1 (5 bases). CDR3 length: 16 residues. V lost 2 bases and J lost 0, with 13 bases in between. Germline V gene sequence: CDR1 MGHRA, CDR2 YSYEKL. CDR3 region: CASSQPRGAMNTEAFF. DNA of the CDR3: TGCGCCAGCAGCCAACCAAGGGGAGCTATGAACACTGAAGCTTTCTTT.

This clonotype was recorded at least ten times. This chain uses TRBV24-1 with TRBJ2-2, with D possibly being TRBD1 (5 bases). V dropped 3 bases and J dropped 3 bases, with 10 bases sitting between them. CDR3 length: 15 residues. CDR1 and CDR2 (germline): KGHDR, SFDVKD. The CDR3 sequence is CATSDRQSDTGELFF. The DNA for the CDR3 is TGTGCCACCAGTGATCGACAGAGCGACACCGGGGAGCTGTTTTTT.

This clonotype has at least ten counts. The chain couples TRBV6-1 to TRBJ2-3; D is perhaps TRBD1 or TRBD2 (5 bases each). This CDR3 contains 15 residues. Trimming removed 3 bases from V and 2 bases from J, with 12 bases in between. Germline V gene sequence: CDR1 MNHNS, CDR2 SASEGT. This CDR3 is CASSEGVGPTDTQYF. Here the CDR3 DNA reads TGTGCCAGCAGTGAGGGGGTAGGGCCCACAGATACGCAGTATTTT.

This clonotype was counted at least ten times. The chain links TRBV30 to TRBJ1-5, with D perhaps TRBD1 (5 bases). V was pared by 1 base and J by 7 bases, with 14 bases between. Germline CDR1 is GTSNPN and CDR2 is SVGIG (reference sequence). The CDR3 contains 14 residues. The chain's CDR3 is CAWSGIGAEQPQHF. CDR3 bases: TGTGCCTGGAGTGGTATAGGGGCTGAGCAGCCCCAGCATTTT.

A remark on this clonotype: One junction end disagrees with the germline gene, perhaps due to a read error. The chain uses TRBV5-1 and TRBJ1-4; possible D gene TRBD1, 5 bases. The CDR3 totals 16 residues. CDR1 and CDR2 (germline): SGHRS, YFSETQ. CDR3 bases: TGCGTCAGCAGCTACCAAGGACACGCCGGTAGAGAAAAACTGTTTTTT. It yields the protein CVSSYQGHAGREKLFF.

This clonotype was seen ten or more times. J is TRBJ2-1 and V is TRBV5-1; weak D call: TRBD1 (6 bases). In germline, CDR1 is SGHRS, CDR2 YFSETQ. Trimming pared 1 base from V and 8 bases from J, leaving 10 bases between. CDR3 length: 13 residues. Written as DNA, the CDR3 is TGCGCCAGCAGCTTGAAGGGGGTCCATGAGCAGTTCTTC. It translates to CASSLKGVHEQFF.

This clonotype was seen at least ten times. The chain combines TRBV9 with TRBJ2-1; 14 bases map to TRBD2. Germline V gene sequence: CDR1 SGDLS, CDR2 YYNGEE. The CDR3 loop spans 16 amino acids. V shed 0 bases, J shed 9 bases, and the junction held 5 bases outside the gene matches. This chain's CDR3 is CASSVATSGGAIEQFF. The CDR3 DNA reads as TGTGCCAGCAGCGTAGCGACTAGCGGGGGGGCCATTGAGCAGTTCTTC.

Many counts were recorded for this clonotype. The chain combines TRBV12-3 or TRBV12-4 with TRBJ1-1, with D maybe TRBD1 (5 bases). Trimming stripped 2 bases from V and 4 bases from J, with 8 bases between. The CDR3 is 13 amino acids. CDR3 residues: CASSLQGPTEAFF. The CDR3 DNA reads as TGTGCCAGCAGTTTACAGGGTCCCACTGAAGCTTTCTTT.

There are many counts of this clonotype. The CDR3 region is CASSWAGGVQETQYF. The DNA for the CDR3 is TGTGCCAGCAGTTGGGCGGGAGGGGTTCAAGAGACCCAGTACTTC. This chain joins TRBV6-1 and TRBJ2-5; TRBD2 aligns across 9 bases. CDR1 MNHNS and CDR2 SASEGT come from the germline V gene. J gave up 2 bases and V 5 bases, and 6 bases lay outside the gene matches. The CDR3 is made up of 15 amino acids.

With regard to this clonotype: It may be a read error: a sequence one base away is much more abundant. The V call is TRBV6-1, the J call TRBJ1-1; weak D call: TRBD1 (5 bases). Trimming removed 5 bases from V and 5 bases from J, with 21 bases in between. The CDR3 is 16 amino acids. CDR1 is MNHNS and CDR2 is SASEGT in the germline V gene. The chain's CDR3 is CASSHNPGDGGTEAFF. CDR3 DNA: TGTGCCAGCAGTCACAATCCGGGGGACGGGGGAACTGAAGCTTTCTTT.

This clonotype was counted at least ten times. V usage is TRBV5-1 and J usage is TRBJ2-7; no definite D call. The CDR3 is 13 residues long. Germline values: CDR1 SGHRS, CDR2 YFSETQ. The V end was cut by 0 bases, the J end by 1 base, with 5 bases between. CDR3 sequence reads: CASSLGNSYEQYF. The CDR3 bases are TGCGCCAGCAGCTTGGGGAATTCCTACGAGCAGTACTTC.

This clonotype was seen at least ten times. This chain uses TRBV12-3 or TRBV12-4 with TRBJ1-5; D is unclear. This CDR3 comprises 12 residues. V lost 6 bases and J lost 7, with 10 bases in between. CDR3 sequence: CASSPDMQPQHF. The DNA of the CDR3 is TGTGCCAGCAGCCCTGACATGCAGCCCCAGCATTTT.

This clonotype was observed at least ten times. CDR3 in amino acids: CASREDTEAFF. The CDR3 DNA is TGCGCCAGCAGGGAGGACACTGAAGCTTTCTTT. The chain links TRBV5-1 to TRBJ1-1; D uncertain. Germline lookup yields CDR1 SGHRS and CDR2 YFSETQ. With 5 bases removed from V and 3 bases from J, the gap between germline ends came to 5 bases. This CDR3 has 11 amino acids.

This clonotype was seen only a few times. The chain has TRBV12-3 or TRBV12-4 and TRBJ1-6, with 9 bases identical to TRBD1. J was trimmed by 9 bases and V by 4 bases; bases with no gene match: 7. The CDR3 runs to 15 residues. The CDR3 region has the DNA TGTGCCAGCAGTTCACCGGGACAGGGAATTTCACCCCTCCACTTT. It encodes CASSSPGQGISPLHF.

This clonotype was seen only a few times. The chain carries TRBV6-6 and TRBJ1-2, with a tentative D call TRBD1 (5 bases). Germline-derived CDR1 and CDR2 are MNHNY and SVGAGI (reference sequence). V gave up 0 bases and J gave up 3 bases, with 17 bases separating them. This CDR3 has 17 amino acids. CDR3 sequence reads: CASSYSGVPGKHYGYTF. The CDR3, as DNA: TGTGCCAGCAGTTACTCTGGCGTTCCAGGGAAGCACTATGGCTACACCTTC.

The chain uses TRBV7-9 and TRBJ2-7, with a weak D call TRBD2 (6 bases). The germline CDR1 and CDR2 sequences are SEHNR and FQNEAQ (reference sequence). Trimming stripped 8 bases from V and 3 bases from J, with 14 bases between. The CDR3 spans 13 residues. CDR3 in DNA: TGTGCCAGCGTCGGGGACTTCCTCTACGAGCAGTACTTC. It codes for CASVGDFLYEQYF.

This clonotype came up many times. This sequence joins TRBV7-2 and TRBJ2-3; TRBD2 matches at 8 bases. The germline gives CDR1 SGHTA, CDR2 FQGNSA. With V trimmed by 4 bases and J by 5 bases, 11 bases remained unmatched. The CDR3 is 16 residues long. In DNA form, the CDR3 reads TGTGCCAGCAGCTCCGCCCCGACTAGCGCGCAAGATACGCAGTATTTT. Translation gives CASSSAPTSAQDTQYF.

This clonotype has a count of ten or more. CDR3 nucleotides: TGTGCCAGCAGACCGGGACAGTTCTACGAGCAGTACTTC. Amino acids: CASRPGQFYEQYF. V gene TRBV6-1 combines with J gene TRBJ2-7; 7 bases agree with TRBD1. Germline loops: CDR1 MNHNS, CDR2 SASEGT. V gave up 6 bases and J gave up 3 bases; unmatched junction bases: 5. This CDR3 is built from 13 residues.

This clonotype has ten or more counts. CDR3 sequence (DNA): TGTGCCAGCAGCTTAGGTCTCTACAGGAACACTGAAGCTTTCTTT. Protein: CASSLGLYRNTEAFF. This chain connects TRBV7-9 to TRBJ1-1; the D is unclear. V dropped 1 base and J dropped 1 base, with 10 bases sitting between them. The CDR3 length is 15 residues. The germline gives CDR1 SEHNR, CDR2 FQNEAQ (reference sequence).